The source of this T cell receptor beta chain is a study of a mutant IDH1 vaccine in newly diagnosed glioma (dated by TCRdb to 2020 to 2022). About the full investigation: Patients received eight vaccinations in weeks 1, 3, 5, 7, 11, 15, 19 and 23, corresponding to visits V03 through V10. Six visits were used for peripheral blood collection: V03 (baseline), V05, V07, V10, V12 and V13. Vaccination started 4-6 weeks after radiotherapy alone, or was given together with temozolomide cycles in the groups whose treatment included chemotherapy. For exploratory analyses, 25 treated patients had longitudinal TCRB deep sequencing done wherever samples were available. The approximately 32 treated patients were roughly 62% male and approximately 40% female, with a mean age of approximately 40 years. Before enrollment, most patients had been given radiochemotherapy with temozolomide as standard therapy, while the rest had received either radiotherapy alone or temozolomide alone. Points the paper makes about the study in general: PBMC samples for TCRB deep sequencing were selected based on availability. It was noted by the authors that analyses of patient blood samples could not be reproduced owing to sample limitations. Pseudoprogression appeared unrelated to alterations in the top peripheral T cell clonotypes detected by TCRB sequencing. Vaccine-induced immune responses across multiple MHC alleles were detected in roughly 94% of patients.

About this clone: This receptor's antigen is unknown. Nothing much larger sits one base from this clone, and base qualities are not available.

Libraries came from the immunoSEQ multiplex PCR assay. Rearranged TCR beta chain sequences were amplified using the hsTCRB Kit according to the manufacturer's protocol. TCRB libraries were sequenced on an Illumina MiSeq. The study's own analysis went as follows. Demultiplexing, trimming and gene mapping were performed with the kit vendor's proprietary platform. Held by TCRdb, this immuneACCESS table contains in-frame sequences only and omits some clones. Under half of the omission traces to an unresolved V gene where checked; the cause of the rest is unknown. V and J calls and clone size are those listed in that table; D and trimming were worked out from the DNA. Here the sample has 40,000 to 60,000 clones; around 80% occur a single time. Jointly, the top ten make up around 1.8% of the sample. Interpreted using the paper, the time point label stands for: week 5, during vaccination. Each vaccine dose, consisting of 300 ug of a 20-mer mutant IDH1 peptide in Montanide, was administered subcutaneously with topical imiquimod. Newly diagnosed WHO grade 3 or 4 IDH1-mutant astrocytomas showing loss of nuclear ATRX were present in the donors. The samples were drawn from NOA16, a multicentre, single-arm, open-label phase I trial in Germany that tested a mutant IDH1 peptide vaccine in humans for the first time. Genomic DNA for TCRB sequencing was isolated from EDTA blood with the DNeasy Blood and Tissue Kit.

Counted from cysteine to phenylalanine, this CDR3 has 16 amino acids. The entry retains the CDR3 DNA only, 48 bases that are in frame from base 1. Here V drops 5 bases and J drops 0 bases, and the junction holds 7 bases not matched to any gene. Via the germline V gene, CDR1 is SGHRS and CDR2 YFSETQ. This chain joins TRBV5-1 to TRBJ2-3, and 9 junction bases match TRBD1. This clonotype was sampled from a woman aged 40 to 49 with glioma. Sequencing was performed on PBMCs, taken from a glioma patient whose treatment included an IDH1 peptide vaccine. The DNA sequence is TGCGCCAGCAGTGGGACAGGGCGTCTGAGCACAGATACGCAGTATTTT. Translated, it gives CASSGTGRLSTDTQYF.